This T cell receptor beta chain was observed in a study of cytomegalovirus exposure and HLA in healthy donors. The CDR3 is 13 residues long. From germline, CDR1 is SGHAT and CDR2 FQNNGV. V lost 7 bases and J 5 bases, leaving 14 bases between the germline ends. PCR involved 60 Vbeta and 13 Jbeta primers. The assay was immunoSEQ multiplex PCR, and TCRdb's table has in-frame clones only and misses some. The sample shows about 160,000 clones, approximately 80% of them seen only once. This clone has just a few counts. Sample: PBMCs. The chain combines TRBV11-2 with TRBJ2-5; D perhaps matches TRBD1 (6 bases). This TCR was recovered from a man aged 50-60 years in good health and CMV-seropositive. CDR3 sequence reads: CASNQQGVETQYF. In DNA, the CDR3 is TGTGCCAGCAACCAACAGGGTGTTGAGACCCAGTACTTC.